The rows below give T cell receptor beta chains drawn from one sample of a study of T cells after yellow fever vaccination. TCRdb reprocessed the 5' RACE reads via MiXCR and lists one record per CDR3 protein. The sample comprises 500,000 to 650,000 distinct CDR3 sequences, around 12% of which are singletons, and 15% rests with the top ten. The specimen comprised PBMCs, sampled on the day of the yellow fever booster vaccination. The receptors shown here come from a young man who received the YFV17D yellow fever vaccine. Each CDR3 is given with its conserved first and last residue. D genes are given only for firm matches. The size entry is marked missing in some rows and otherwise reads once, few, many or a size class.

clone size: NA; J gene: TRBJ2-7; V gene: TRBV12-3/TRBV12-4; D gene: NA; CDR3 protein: CASSLFGGHSYEQYF; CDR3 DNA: TGTGCCAGCAGCCTCTTCGGTGGCCACTCCTACGAGCAGTACTTC
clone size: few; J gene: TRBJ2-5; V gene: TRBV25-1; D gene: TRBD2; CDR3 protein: CASTRGSGSGETQYF; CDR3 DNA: TGTGCCAGCACGAGAGGAAGCGGGAGTGGAGAGACCCAGTACTTC
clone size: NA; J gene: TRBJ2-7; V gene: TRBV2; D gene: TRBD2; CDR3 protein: CASSEGLAGNSEQYF; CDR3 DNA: TGTGCCAGCAGTGAAGGGCTAGCGGGAAACTCCGAGCAGTACTTC
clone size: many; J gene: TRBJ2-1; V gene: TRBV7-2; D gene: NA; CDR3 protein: CASSFSRDSTYNEQFF; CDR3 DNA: TGTGCCAGCAGCTTTTCCCGGGATTCAACCTACAATGAGCAGTTCTTC
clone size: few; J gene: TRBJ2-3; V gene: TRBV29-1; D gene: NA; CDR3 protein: CSVGPSPWATDTQYF; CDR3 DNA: TGCAGCGTTGGGCCGTCCCCCTGGGCCACAGATACGCAGTATTTT
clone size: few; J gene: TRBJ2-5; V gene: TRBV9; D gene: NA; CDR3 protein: CASSVSREETQYF; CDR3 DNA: TGTGCCAGCAGCGTATCCCGGGAAGAGACCCAGTACTTC
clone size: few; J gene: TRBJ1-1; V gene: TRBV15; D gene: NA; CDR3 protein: CATSSPGRAEAFF; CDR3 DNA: TGTGCCACCAGCAGCCCCGGGAGGGCTGAAGCTTTCTTT
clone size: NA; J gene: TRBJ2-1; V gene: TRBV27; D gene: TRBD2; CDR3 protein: CASSLAGGPHEQFF; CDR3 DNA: TGTGCCAGCAGCCTAGCGGGAGGGCCCCATGAGCAGTTCTTC
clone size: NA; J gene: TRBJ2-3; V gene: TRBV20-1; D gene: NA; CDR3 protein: CSARDLRGRLADTQYF; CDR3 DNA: TGCAGTGCTAGAGATCTGAGGGGACGGCTAGCGGATACGCAGTATTTT
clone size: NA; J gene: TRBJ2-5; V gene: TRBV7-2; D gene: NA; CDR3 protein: CASSPWVGREEETQYF; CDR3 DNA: TGTGCCAGCAGCCCGTGGGTTGGCAGGGAGGAAGAGACCCAGTACTTC
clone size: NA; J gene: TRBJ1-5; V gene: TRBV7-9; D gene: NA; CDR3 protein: CASSFGKDQPQHF; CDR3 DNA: TGTGCCAGCAGCTTTGGGAAAGACCAGCCCCAGCATTTT
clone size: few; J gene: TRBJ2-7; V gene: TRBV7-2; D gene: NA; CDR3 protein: CASSLASGSGEQYF; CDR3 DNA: TGTGCCAGCAGCTTAGCGAGTGGTAGCGGCGAGCAGTACTTC
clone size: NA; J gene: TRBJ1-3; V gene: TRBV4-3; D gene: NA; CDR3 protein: CASSQDPGGGHGNTIYF; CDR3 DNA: TGCGCCAGCAGCCAAGACCCGGGGGGGGGCCATGGAAACACCATATATTTT
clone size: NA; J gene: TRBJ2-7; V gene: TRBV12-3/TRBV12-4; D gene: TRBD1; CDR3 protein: CASRGGQASYEQYF; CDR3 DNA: TGTGCCAGCAGGGGGGGACAGGCGTCCTACGAGCAGTACTTC
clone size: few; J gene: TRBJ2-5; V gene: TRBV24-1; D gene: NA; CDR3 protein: CATSVIRGPQFQETQYF; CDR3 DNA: TGTGCCACCAGTGTTATCCGGGGCCCCCAGTTCCAAGAGACCCAGTACTTC
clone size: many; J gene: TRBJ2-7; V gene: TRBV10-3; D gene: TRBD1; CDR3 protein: CAIGGTGPYEQYF; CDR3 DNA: TGTGCCATCGGCGGGACAGGCCCCTACGAGCAGTACTTC
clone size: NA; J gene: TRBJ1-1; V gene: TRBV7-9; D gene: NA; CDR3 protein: CASSSKIGSKAFF; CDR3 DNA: TGTGCCAGCAGCTCGAAAATCGGGTCAAAAGCTTTCTTT
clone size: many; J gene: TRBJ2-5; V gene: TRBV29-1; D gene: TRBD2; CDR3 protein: CSVEISGFRLAGGLETQYF; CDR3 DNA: TGCAGCGTTGAAATTTCAGGGTTTCGACTAGCGGGAGGGCTGGAGACCCAGTACTTC
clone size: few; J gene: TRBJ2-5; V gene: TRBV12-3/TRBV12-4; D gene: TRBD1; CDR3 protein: CASSRRDRGPGETQYF; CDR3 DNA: TGTGCCAGCAGTCGCCGGGACAGGGGGCCGGGAGAGACCCAGTACTTC
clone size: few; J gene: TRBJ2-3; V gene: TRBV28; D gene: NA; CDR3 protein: CASTSGGARTDTQYF; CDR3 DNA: TGTGCCAGCACCTCCGGAGGGGCACGCACAGATACGCAGTATTTT
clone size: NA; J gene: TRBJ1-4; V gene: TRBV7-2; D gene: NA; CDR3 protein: CASSLGGGREKLFF; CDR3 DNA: TGTGCCAGCAGCTTAGGCGGGGGTAGGGAAAAACTGTTTTTT
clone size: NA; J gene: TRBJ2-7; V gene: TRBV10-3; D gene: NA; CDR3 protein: CAISLGLGYEQYF; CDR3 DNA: TGTGCCATCAGTCTAGGGCTGGGCTACGAGCAGTACTTC
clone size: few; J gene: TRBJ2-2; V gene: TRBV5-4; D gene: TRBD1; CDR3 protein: CASSSRTGESTGELFF; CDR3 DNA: TGTGCCAGCAGCTCCCGGACAGGGGAAAGTACCGGGGAGCTGTTTTTT
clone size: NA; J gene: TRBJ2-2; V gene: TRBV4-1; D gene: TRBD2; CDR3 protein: CASSPSAGDTGELFF; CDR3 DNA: TGCGCCAGCAGCCCCTCAGCGGGGGACACCGGGGAGCTGTTTTTT
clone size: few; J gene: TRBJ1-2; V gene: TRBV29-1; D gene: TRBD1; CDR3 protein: CSVGAGTGYGYTF; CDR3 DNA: TGCAGCGTAGGTGCCGGGACAGGCTATGGCTACACCTTC
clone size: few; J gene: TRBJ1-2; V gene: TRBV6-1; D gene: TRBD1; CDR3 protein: CASRSPGQGNYGYTF; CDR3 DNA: TGTGCCAGCAGATCCCCGGGACAGGGGAACTATGGCTACACCTTC
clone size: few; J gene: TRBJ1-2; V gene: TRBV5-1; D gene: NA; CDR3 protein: CASSLESGPVGYTF; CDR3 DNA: TGCGCCAGCAGCTTGGAGAGCGGCCCCGTTGGCTACACCTTC
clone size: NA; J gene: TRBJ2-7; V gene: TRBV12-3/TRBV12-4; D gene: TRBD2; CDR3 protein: CASSPGTSGSTGYEQYF; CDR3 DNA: TGTGCCAGCAGTCCGGGGACTAGCGGGAGCACCGGCTACGAGCAGTACTTC
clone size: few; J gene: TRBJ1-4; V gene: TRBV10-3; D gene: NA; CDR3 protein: CAISDPTGEKLFF; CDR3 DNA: TGTGCCATCAGTGACCCTACAGGTGAAAAACTGTTTTTT
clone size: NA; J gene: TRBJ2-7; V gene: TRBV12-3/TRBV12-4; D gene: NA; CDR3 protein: CASRFGQNYEQYF; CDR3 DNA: TGTGCCAGCAGATTCGGGCAGAACTACGAGCAGTACTTC
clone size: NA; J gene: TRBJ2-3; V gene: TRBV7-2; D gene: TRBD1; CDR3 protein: CASSPWTGTLTDTQYF; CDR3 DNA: TGTGCCAGCAGCCCTTGGACAGGGACGCTCACAGATACGCAGTATTTT
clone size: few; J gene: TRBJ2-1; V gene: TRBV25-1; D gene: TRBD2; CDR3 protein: CASSDPVGGGAGFEQFF; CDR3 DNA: TGTGCCAGCAGTGACCCCGTCGGGGGGGGAGCCGGCTTTGAGCAGTTCTTC
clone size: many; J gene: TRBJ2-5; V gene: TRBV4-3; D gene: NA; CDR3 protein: CASSQERLTSQETQYF; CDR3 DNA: TGCGCCAGCAGCCAAGAAAGGTTAACTAGTCAAGAGACCCAGTACTTC
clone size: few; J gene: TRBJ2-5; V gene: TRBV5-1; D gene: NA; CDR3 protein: CASSLNSRETQYF; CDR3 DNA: TGCGCCAGCAGCTTGAATAGCAGGGAGACCCAGTACTTC
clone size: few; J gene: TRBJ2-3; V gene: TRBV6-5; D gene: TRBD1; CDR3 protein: CASSYRGQSTDTQYF; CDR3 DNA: TGTGCCAGCAGTTACAGGGGACAGAGCACAGATACGCAGTATTTT
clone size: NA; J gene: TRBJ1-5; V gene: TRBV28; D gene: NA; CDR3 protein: CASSRDMNSNQPQHF; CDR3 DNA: TGTGCCAGCAGCCGGGACATGAATAGCAATCAGCCCCAGCATTTT
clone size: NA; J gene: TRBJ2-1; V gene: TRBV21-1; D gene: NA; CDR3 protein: CASSKGPLREQFF; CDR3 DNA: TGTGCCAGCAGCAAAGGACCTCTACGCGAGCAGTTCTTC
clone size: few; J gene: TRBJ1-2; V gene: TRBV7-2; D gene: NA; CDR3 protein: CASSLGPTTYGYTF; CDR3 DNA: TGTGCCAGCAGCTTAGGACCCACGACTTATGGCTACACCTTC
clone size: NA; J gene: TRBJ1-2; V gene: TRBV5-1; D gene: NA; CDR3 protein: CASSLDGDRPHGYTF; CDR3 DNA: TGCGCCAGCAGCTTGGACGGAGATAGACCTCATGGCTACACCTTC
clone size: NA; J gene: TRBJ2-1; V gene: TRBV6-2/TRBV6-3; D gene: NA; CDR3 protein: CASNPTGPYNEQFF; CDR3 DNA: TGTGCCAGCAATCCTACCGGCCCCTACAATGAGCAGTTCTTC
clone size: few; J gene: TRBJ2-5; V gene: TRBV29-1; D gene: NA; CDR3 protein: CSVRQALGETQYF; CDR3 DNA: TGCAGCGTCCGACAGGCCCTGGGTGAGACCCAGTACTTC
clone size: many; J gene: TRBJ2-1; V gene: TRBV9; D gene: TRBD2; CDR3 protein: CASSASGSPYNEQFF; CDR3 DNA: TGTGCCAGCAGCGCTAGCGGGAGCCCCTACAATGAGCAGTTCTTC
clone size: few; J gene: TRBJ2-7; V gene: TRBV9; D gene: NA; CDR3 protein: CASSLLSDSYEQYF; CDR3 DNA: TGTGCCAGCAGCTTACTCTCGGACAGCTACGAGCAGTACTTC
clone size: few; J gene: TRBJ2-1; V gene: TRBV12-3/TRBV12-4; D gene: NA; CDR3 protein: CASSLGNTNYNEQFF; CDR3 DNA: TGTGCCAGCAGTTTAGGGAATACTAACTACAATGAGCAGTTCTTC
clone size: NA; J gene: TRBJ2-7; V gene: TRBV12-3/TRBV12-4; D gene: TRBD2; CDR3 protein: CASTSSGVYEQYF; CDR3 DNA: TGTGCCAGCACCTCTAGCGGGGTCTACGAGCAGTACTTC
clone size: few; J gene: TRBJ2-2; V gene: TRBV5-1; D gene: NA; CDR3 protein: CASSSGVTANTGELFF; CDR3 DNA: TGCGCCAGCAGCTCGGGTGTCACGGCGAACACCGGGGAGCTGTTTTTT
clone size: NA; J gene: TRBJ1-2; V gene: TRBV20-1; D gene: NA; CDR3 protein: CSAIREGAGDGYTF; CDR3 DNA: TGCAGTGCTATACGTGAGGGCGCGGGGGATGGCTACACCTTC
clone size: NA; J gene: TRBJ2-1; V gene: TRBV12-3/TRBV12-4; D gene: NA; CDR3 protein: CASNYSPNNEQFF; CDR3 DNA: TGTGCCAGCAACTACTCCCCGAACAATGAGCAGTTCTTC
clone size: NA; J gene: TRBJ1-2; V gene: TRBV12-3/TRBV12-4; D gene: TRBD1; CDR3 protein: CASRRDRRRGYTF; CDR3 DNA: TGTGCCAGCAGAAGGGACAGGAGAAGAGGCTACACCTTC
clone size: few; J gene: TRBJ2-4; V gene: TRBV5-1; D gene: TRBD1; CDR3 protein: CASSLVDREDIQYF; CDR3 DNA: TGCGCCAGCAGCTTGGTGGACAGGGAGGACATTCAGTACTTC
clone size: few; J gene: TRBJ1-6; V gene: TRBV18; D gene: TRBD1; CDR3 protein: CASSPGTASSPLHF; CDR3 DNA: TGTGCCAGCTCACCCGGGACAGCAAGTTCACCCCTCCACTTT
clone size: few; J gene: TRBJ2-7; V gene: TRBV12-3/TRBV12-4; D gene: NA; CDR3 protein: CASTPGRPPYEQYF; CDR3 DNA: TGTGCCAGCACCCCGGGACGGCCCCCCTACGAGCAGTACTTC
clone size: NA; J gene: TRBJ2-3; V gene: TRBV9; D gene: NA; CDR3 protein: CASSLGQGMDTQYF; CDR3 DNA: TGTGCCAGCAGCCTGGGGCAGGGAATGGATACGCAGTATTTT